These 12 T cell receptor beta chains originate from one sample sequenced in a study of shared clonotypes between healthy human individuals. The repertoire was sequenced with immunoSEQ multiplex PCR; TCRdb's copy has only in-frame clones and lacks some. The table includes around 1.5 million clones, roughly 98% detected once. The sample comprised naive CD4+ T cells sorted from blood. Noted subset: CD45RA+ positively selected. Receptors were obtained from a man aged 30 to 45 in good health.

J is TRBJ2-3 and V is TRBV29-1, with 8 bases lining up with TRBD2. CDR3 length: 15 residues. J gave up 2 bases and V 4 bases, and 8 bases lay outside the gene matches. Germline loops: CDR1 SQVTM, CDR2 ANQGSEA. The CDR3 reads CSVGDTSGNTDTQYF. The DNA for the CDR3 is TGCAGCGTTGGGGATACTAGCGGAAACACAGATACGCAGTATTTT.

This rearrangement joins TRBV5-4 to TRBJ2-1; 7 nucleotides align to TRBD2. CDR1 SGHNT and CDR2 YYREEE come from the germline V gene (reference sequence). This CDR3 has 15 amino acids. Trimming cost V 0 bases and J 10 bases; bases outside gene matches: 10. The CDR3 sequence: CASSLGSGAGREQFF. DNA for the CDR3: TGTGCCAGCAGCTTGGGATCGGGAGCCGGGAGGGAGCAGTTCTTC.

V is TRBV4-3 and J is TRBJ2-1; 8 nucleotides line up with TRBD2. CDR3 length: 16 residues. With 4 bases clipped from V and 8 bases from J, the junction kept 13 bases outside the gene matches. CDR1 and CDR2 from the germline V gene are LGHNA and YSLEER. This CDR3 reads CASSRKIGSGRHEQFF. CDR3 coding DNA: TGCGCCAGCAGCCGAAAAATAGGGAGCGGGAGACATGAGCAGTTCTTC.

For this clone: The sample holds other DNA sequences that translate to the same CDR3. V and J are TRBV28 and TRBJ1-5; perhaps TRBD1 as D (6 bases). The CDR3 extends over 14 amino acids. The V and J ends lost 3 bases and 4 bases respectively, with 10 bases between them. Germline CDR1 MDHEN, CDR2 SYDVKM. DNA of the CDR3: TGTGCCAGCAGTTTCGGGCAGGGGAATCAGCCCCAGCATTTT. It encodes CASSFGQGNQPQHF.

J is TRBJ2-6 and V is TRBV9; 7 bases are shared with TRBD1. The ends lost 4 bases at V and 0 bases at J; junction bases unmatched: 4. This CDR3 has 16 residues. CDR1 SGDLS and CDR2 YYNGEE come from the germline V gene. The CDR3 loop reads CASSTYRGSGANVLTF. CDR3 DNA: TGTGCCAGCAGCACCTACAGGGGCTCTGGGGCCAACGTCCTGACTTTC.

This chain connects TRBV28 to TRBJ2-3; D may be TRBD1 or TRBD2 (5 bases each). The V end was cut by 3 bases, the J end by 2 bases, with 18 bases between. The CDR3 runs 17 residues. The germline gives CDR1 MDHEN, CDR2 SYDVKM. The CDR3 is CASSLASGTPFTDTQYF. CDR3 sequence (DNA): TGTGCCAGCAGTTTGGCATCCGGGACCCCATTCACAGATACGCAGTATTTT. Together with reference TRBV28 and TRBJ2-3, the CDR3 gives the full variable domain: DVKVTQSSRYLVKRTGEKVFLECVQDMDHENMFWYRQDPGLGLRLIYFSYDVKMKEKGDIPEGYSVSREKKERFSLILESASTNQTSMYLCASSLASGTPFTDTQYFGPGTRLTVL.

This chain joins TRBV11-2 and TRBJ1-1; D is undetermined. Germline V gives CDR1 SGHAT, CDR2 FQNNGV. This CDR3 comprises 15 residues. The V end was cut by 2 bases, the J end by 8 bases, with 18 bases between. CDR3 DNA sequence: TGTGCCAGCAGCTTATTGGCAAACACCCCAGGCGAAGCTTTCTTT. Amino acid sequence: CASSLLANTPGEAFF.

The chain has TRBV18 and TRBJ1-2, with D maybe TRBD1 (5 bases). Germline V lookup: CDR1 KGHSH, CDR2 LQKENI. V was trimmed by 2 bases and J by 2 bases, leaving 9 bases between them. The CDR3 has 14 residues. CDR3 protein: CASSPGAVNYGYTF. CDR3 DNA: TGTGCCAGCTCACCAGGGGCGGTAAACTATGGCTACACCTTC.

The chain combines TRBV2 with TRBJ2-5, with D possibly TRBD1 on 6 matching bases. The germline V and J ends were trimmed by 6 bases and 2 bases, with 13 bases remaining between them. The CDR3 consists of 14 residues. Germline values: CDR1 SNHLY, CDR2 FYNNEI. The CDR3 DNA is TGTGCCAGCAGGACAGGCTTTTTACAAGAGACCCAGTACTTC. Protein product: CASRTGFLQETQYF.

This clone was found once. The chain is built from TRBV28 and TRBJ1-3; D call uncertain. There are 14 residues in the CDR3. Germline assignment: CDR1 MDHEN and CDR2 SYDVKM. The V end lost 6 bases, the J end lost 10 bases, and 19 bases lay between the germline ends. DNA for the CDR3: TGTGCCAGCAGAACGTCAGAGCCCTTCAAAACCATATATTTT. This translates into CASRTSEPFKTIYF.

This clone was recorded only once. The CDR3, as DNA: TGTGCCAGCAGCTATATCGGGAGTGGTAACCCCGAGCAGTACTTC. Its protein product is CASSYIGSGNPEQYF. This chain connects TRBV7-9 to TRBJ2-7, with a tentative D call TRBD2 (6 bases). From germline, CDR1 is SEHNR and CDR2 FQNEAQ (reference sequence). This CDR3 contains 15 residues. V lost 4 bases and J 6 bases, leaving 19 bases between the germline ends.

The V gene is TRBV5-1, the J gene TRBJ2-1; D is possibly TRBD2 (5 bases). This CDR3 comprises 15 residues. Germline assignment: CDR1 SGHRS and CDR2 YFSETQ. V gave up 6 bases and J gave up 1 base, with 14 bases separating them. CDR3 protein: CASMAASGSYNEQFF. In nucleotides, the CDR3 is TGCGCCAGCATGGCGGCCAGCGGATCCTACAATGAGCAGTTCTTC.